These T cell receptor beta chains were read from a single sample in a study of cytomegalovirus exposure and HLA in healthy donors. Produced via immunoSEQ multiplex PCR; TCRdb's table is partial and in-frame only. The sample lists approximately 77,000 clones; about 73% were seen once. Sequencing used PBMCs. All receptors come from a man aged 40-49 years in good health and CMV-seronegative. The CDR3 runs from the conserved cysteine through the conserved F or W. D genes are given only for firm matches. Clone size is shown for a subset of rows, as once, few, many or a class of expanded clone.

D	V	J	size	CDR3	DNA
TRBD2	TRBV27	TRBJ2-7	few	CASSLRIGGREYEQYF	TGTGCCAGCAGTTTGAGGATCGGCGGGAGGGAATACGAGCAGTACTTC
TRBD1	TRBV5-6	TRBJ2-7	.	CASSLVSGQLTYEQYF	TGTGCCAGCAGCTTGGTATCGGGACAGCTAACCTACGAGCAGTACTTC
TRBD1	TRBV28	TRBJ2-7	.	CASSLWAPGQGSYEQYF	TGTGCCAGCAGTTTATGGGCCCCGGGACAGGGGTCCTACGAGCAGTACTTC
.	TRBV4-1	TRBJ2-7	.	CASSQQGGYEQYF	TGCGCCAGCAGCCAGCAAGGCGGCTACGAGCAGTACTTC
TRBD1	TRBV7-2	TRBJ2-1	.	CATQGGTGGQFVQFF	TGTGCCACCCAAGGAGGGACAGGAGGCCAGTTCGTGCAGTTCTTC
TRBD1	TRBV30	TRBJ2-7	.	CAWTPPRGTGGLWEQYF	TGTGCCTGGACCCCCCCTCGGGGGACAGGGGGCTTGTGGGAGCAGTACTTC
TRBD2	TRBV5-4	TRBJ2-7	.	CASSLSPGLAEYEQYF	TGTGCCAGCAGCTTGTCCCCGGGACTAGCGGAATACGAGCAGTACTTC
.	TRBV7-2	TRBJ2-1	.	CASSLASSGSSYNEQFF	TGTGCCAGCAGCTTAGCGAGTAGCGGAAGCTCCTACAATGAGCAGTTCTTC
TRBD1	TRBV6-1	TRBJ2-5	.	CASSADRGYGETQYF	TGTGCCAGCAGTGCGGACAGGGGTTACGGAGAGACCCAGTACTTC
TRBD1	TRBV19	TRBJ1-5	.	CASYPGQGAWNQPQHF	TGTGCCTCCTACCCAGGACAGGGGGCTTGGAATCAGCCCCAGCATTTT
TRBD1	TRBV19	TRBJ2-1	.	CASSFRTGDYNEQFF	TGTGCCAGTAGTTTCCGGACAGGAGATTACAATGAGCAGTTCTTC
TRBD1	TRBV27	TRBJ2-7	few	CASSLSQGTGSYEQYF	TGTGCCAGCAGTTTATCGCAAGGGACAGGGTCATACGAGCAGTACTTC
.	TRBV15	TRBJ2-1	once	CATVPGRSYNEQFF	TGTGCCACGGTTCCCGGGAGATCCTACAATGAGCAGTTCTTC
TRBD1	TRBV7-2	TRBJ2-7	.	CASSSPPGQLSYEQYF	TGTGCCAGCAGCTCCCCACCGGGACAGCTCTCCTACGAGCAGTACTTC
.	TRBV9	TRBJ2-1	few	CASSLLPGSSYNEQFF	TGTGCCAGCAGCCTGTTACCGGGGAGCTCCTACAATGAGCAGTTCTTC
.	TRBV30	TRBJ2-5	.	CAWNNVAVQETQYF	TGTGCCTGGAACAATGTGGCGGTTCAAGAGACCCAGTACTTC
TRBD1	TRBV6-1	TRBJ1-1	.	CASTGRGWVTEAFF	TGTGCCAGCACGGGCAGGGGGTGGGTCACTGAAGCTTTCTTT
TRBD1	TRBV7-9	TRBJ1-2	once	CASSLTGDNYGYTF	TGTGCCAGCAGCTTGACAGGGGACAACTATGGCTACACCTTC
TRBD1	TRBV28	TRBJ1-5	.	CASSLPTGDNQPQHF	TGTGCCAGCAGTTTACCGACAGGGGACAATCAGCCCCAGCATTTT
.	TRBV5-1	TRBJ2-3	.	CASTPSAGLTDTQYF	TGCGCCAGCACCCCCTCTGCGGGACTCACAGATACGCAGTATTTT
.	TRBV5-1	TRBJ1-3	.	CASSRDAYSGNTIYF	TGCGCCAGCAGCCGGGATGCTTACTCTGGAAACACCATATATTTT
TRBD1	TRBV7-8	TRBJ2-5	.	CATESDRGAQETQYF	TGTGCCACCGAATCCGACAGGGGTGCTCAAGAGACCCAGTACTTC
TRBD2	TRBV11-2	TRBJ2-5	.	CASSSWTSIETQYF	TGTGCCAGCAGCTCCTGGACTAGCATCGAGACCCAGTACTTC
.	TRBV29-1	TRBJ1-2	.	CSVDRGGGYTF	TGCAGCGTTGACAGGGGTGGTGGCTACACCTTC